This entry lists 30 T cell receptor beta chains sequenced from one sample in a study of blood T cell repertoires in COVID-19. Generated by immunoSEQ multiplex PCR, the TCRdb table keeps only in-frame clones and is missing some. The table records more than 75,000 clones, roughly 88% of them present only once. Input material: peripheral blood. The receptors derive from a woman in her 70s with acute or convalescent COVID-19.

This chain joins TRBV5-1 and TRBJ1-6, with D tentatively TRBD1 (6 bases). Germline CDR1 and CDR2: SGHRS and YFSETQ. CDR3 size: 14 residues. V lost 3 bases and J lost 10, with 14 bases in between. This chain's CDR3 is CASSSSTGDSPLHF. DNA for the CDR3: TGCGCCAGCAGCTCTTCGACAGGAGACTCACCCCTCCACTTT.

J is TRBJ2-5 and V is TRBV5-1; a possible D gene is TRBD2 (5 bases). The length of the CDR3 is 13 residues. V shed 3 bases and J shed 5 bases, with 11 bases lying between them. From germline, CDR1 is SGHRS and CDR2 YFSETQ. The CDR3 DNA follows: TGCGCCAGCAGCTACCCGGGCGGGGAGACCCAGTACTTC. It is translated as CASSYPGGETQYF. Complete variable domain (other parts from reference TRBV5-1 and TRBJ2-5): KAGVTQTPRYLIKTRGQQVTLSCSPISGHRSVSWYQQTPGQGLQFLFEYFSETQRNKGNFPGRFSGRQFSNSRSEMNVSTLELGDSALYLCASSYPGGETQYFGPGTRLLVL.

The V call is TRBV27, the J call TRBJ2-5; 8 bases map to TRBD2. The V segment lost 3 bases and the J segment 3 bases; nucleotides outside the gene matches: 3. This CDR3 is built from 14 residues. CDR1 is MNHEY, CDR2 SMNVEV, per germline (reference sequence). The CDR3 protein is CASSLRSGEETQYF. The CDR3 bases are TGTGCCAGCAGTTTGCGTAGCGGGGAAGAGACCCAGTACTTC.

V usage is TRBV10-3 and J usage is TRBJ2-7; 8 nucleotides agree with TRBD1. Unmatched junction bases numbered 16, after V lost 9 bases and J lost 12 bases. Germline V gene lookup returns CDR1 ENHRY and CDR2 SYGVKD. The CDR3 length is 13 residues. This CDR3 is CAISASGQDTMYF. The CDR3 DNA is TGTGCCATATCAGCCTCGGGACAGGACACAATGTACTTC.

The V gene is TRBV6-1, the J gene TRBJ2-7, with 8 bases that match TRBD1. Trimming removed 7 bases from V and 2 bases from J; junction bases left unmatched: 10. CDR1 MNHNS and CDR2 SASEGT come from the germline V gene. The CDR3 extends over 15 amino acids. The CDR3 sequence: CASNPMGTGAYEQYF. For the CDR3, the DNA is TGTGCCAGCAATCCCATGGGGACAGGCGCCTACGAGCAGTACTTC.

The chain joins TRBV11-3 to TRBJ2-5, with unresolved D. Per the germline V gene, CDR1 is SGHNT and CDR2 is YENEEA. This CDR3 contains 14 residues. V was clipped by 1 base and J by 0 bases, with 6 bases between them. This chain's CDR3 is CASSLGGDQETQYF. CDR3 sequence (DNA): TGTGCCAGCAGCTTAGGCGGAGACCAAGAGACCCAGTACTTC.

This sequence joins TRBV7-9 and TRBJ1-3; possible D gene TRBD1, 6 bases. V dropped 7 bases and J dropped 2 bases, with 12 bases sitting between them. Germline-derived CDR1 and CDR2 are SEHNR and FQNEAQ (reference sequence). The CDR3 sequence is 14 residues long. The CDR3 here is CASTPAGAGNTIYF. For the CDR3, the DNA is TGTGCCAGCACCCCAGCAGGGGCTGGAAACACCATATATTTT.

J is TRBJ2-1 and V is TRBV19, with a tentative D call TRBD2 (6 bases). In germline, CDR1 is LNHDA, CDR2 SQIVND (reference sequence). The germline V and J ends were trimmed by 6 bases and 4 bases, with 16 bases remaining between them. The length of the CDR3 is 15 residues. CDR3: CASRRDGVGYNEQFF. The DNA of the CDR3 is TGTGCCAGTAGGCGGGACGGAGTGGGATACAATGAGCAGTTCTTC. The entire variable domain, with the rest obtained from reference TRBV19 and TRBJ2-1, is as follows: DGGITQSPKYLFRKEGQNVTLSCEQNLNHDAMYWYRQDPGQGLRLIYYSQIVNDFQKGDIAEGYSVSREKKESFPLTVTSAQKNPTAFYLCASRRDGVGYNEQFFGPGTRLTVL.

The genes are TRBV7-9 and TRBJ1-6; 9 nucleotides line up with TRBD1. The CDR3 is 15 amino acids. Per germline, CDR1 SEHNR and CDR2 FQNEAQ (reference sequence). The junction had 7 bases not matched to a gene; V was cut back by 5 bases and J by 8 bases. The CDR3 region is CASSTDRGWDSPLHF. DNA for the CDR3: TGTGCCAGCAGCACGGACAGGGGTTGGGATTCACCCCTCCACTTT.

The J gene is TRBJ2-3, the V gene TRBV11-2, with TRBD1 identical over 8 bases. CDR1 is SGHAT and CDR2 is FQNNGV in the germline V gene. The CDR3 is 17 amino acids. Losses at the gene ends were 2 bases for V and 12 bases for J; bases not matched to a gene: 19. CDR3 DNA sequence: TGTGCCAGCAGCTTACACCCGACAGGGGCCAAAACTAAACCCCAGTATTTT. It yields the protein CASSLHPTGAKTKPQYF.

This chain links TRBV9 with TRBJ2-7; TRBD1 matches 7 bases. The CDR3 has 15 amino acids. The ends lost 4 bases at V and 6 bases at J; junction bases unmatched: 13. Germline V lookup: CDR1 SGDLS, CDR2 YYNGEE. The CDR3 DNA reads as TGTGCCAGCAGCCCACAGACAGGGCTTTTGGGCGAGCAGTACTTC. Its translation is CASSPQTGLLGEQYF.

This rearrangement joins TRBV12-3 or TRBV12-4 to TRBJ1-5; 7 bases match TRBD1. This CDR3 contains 12 residues. Trimming removed 6 bases from V and 5 bases from J; junction bases left unmatched: 1. CDR3 sequence reads: CASRGGDQPQHF. The DNA of the CDR3 is TGTGCCAGCAGAGGGGGCGATCAGCCCCAGCATTTT.

The chain uses TRBV9 and TRBJ1-6; 9 nucleotides align to TRBD1. Trimming cost V 0 bases and J 8 bases; bases outside gene matches: 6. Per germline, CDR1 SGDLS and CDR2 YYNGEE. CDR3 length: 16 residues. The CDR3 sequence is CASSVGEGTGYSPLHF. The CDR3, as DNA: TGTGCCAGCAGCGTAGGTGAGGGGACAGGGTATTCACCCCTCCACTTT. The full variable domain, in which reference TRBV9 and TRBJ1-6 provide the parts outside the CDR3, is DSGVTQTPKHLITATGQRVTLRCSPRSGDLSVYWYQQSLDQGLQFLIQYYNGEERAKGNILERFSAQQFPDLHSELNLSSLELGDSALYFCASSVGEGTGYSPLHFGNGTRLTVT.

J is TRBJ2-7 and V is TRBV7-6, with D tentatively TRBD2 (7 bases). The germline gives CDR1 SGHVS, CDR2 FNYEAQ. The CDR3 has 17 amino acids. V was clipped by 2 bases and J by 3 bases, with 20 bases between them. The DNA of the CDR3 is TGTGCCAGCAGCTTAAAGGTCTCGGGGGGCGGGTACTACGAGCAGTACTTC. Translation gives CASSLKVSGGGYYEQYF. Full variable domain (missing parts from reference TRBV7-6 and TRBJ2-7): GAGVSQSPRYKVTKRGQDVALRCDPISGHVSLYWYRQALGQGPEFLTYFNYEAQQDKSGLPNDRFSAERPEGSISTLTIQRTEQRDSAMYRCASSLKVSGGGYYEQYFGPGTRLTVT.

The J gene is TRBJ2-7, the V gene TRBV2; TRBD2 aligns across 8 bases. Trimming removed 4 bases from V and 0 bases from J; junction bases left unmatched: 2. Germline lookup yields CDR1 SNHLY and CDR2 FYNNEI. There are 14 residues in the CDR3. CDR3 nucleotide sequence: TGTGCCAGCAGTGGGGGGACTAGCTCCTACGAGCAGTACTTC. It yields the protein CASSGGTSSYEQYF.

The CDR3 bases are TGCGCCAGCAGCTTAGGACATGGCTCCTACGAGCAGTACTTC. It codes for CASSLGHGSYEQYF. The chain couples TRBV5-1 to TRBJ2-7; weak D call: TRBD1 (5 bases). Germline V CDR1 and CDR2: SGHRS, YFSETQ. The CDR3 spans 14 residues. Trimming took off 2 bases at V and 0 bases at J, with 9 bases between the two ends.

In DNA, the CDR3 is TGTGCCAGCAGCGAATGGACAGGGGAACTTAATGAAAAACTGTTTTTT. This gives the protein CASSEWTGELNEKLFF. The chain combines TRBV7-9 with TRBJ1-4, with 9 bases lining up with TRBD1. V shed 5 bases and J 4 bases; nucleotides not matched to a gene: 8. Germline V CDR1 and CDR2: SEHNR, FQNEAQ (reference sequence). This CDR3 contains 16 residues.

This clone was seen more than once but under ten times. The CDR3 nucleotides are TGTGCCAGTACCGGAGGGACAGGGAGAACTTATAATTCACCCCTCCACTTT. It encodes CASTGGTGRTYNSPLHF. This sequence joins TRBV19 and TRBJ1-6; 9 bases agree with TRBD1. The CDR3 covers 17 residues. V dropped 7 bases and J dropped 4; count of bases not matched to a gene: 11. Germline CDR1 LNHDA, CDR2 SQIVND (reference sequence).

The chain couples TRBV10-1 to TRBJ2-2, with TRBD2 identical over 7 bases. Germline assignment: CDR1 WNHNN and CDR2 SYGVQD (reference sequence). V was clipped by 4 bases and J by 7 bases; unmatched bases: 9. CDR3 length equals 15 residues. The CDR3 region is CASSGGGGGVGELFF. CDR3 nucleotide sequence: TGCGCCAGCAGTGGGGGGGGAGGAGGTGTCGGGGAGCTGTTTTTT.

V gene TRBV27 combines with J gene TRBJ1-5; maybe TRBD1 (5 bases). This CDR3 region has 15 residues. V was pared by 4 bases and J by 2 bases, with 12 bases between. From germline, CDR1 is MNHEY and CDR2 SMNVEV (reference sequence). The CDR3 DNA sequence: TGTGCCAGCAGTTGGGGCAGCTCAGGCAATCAGCCCCAGCATTTT. Amino acid sequence: CASSWGSSGNQPQHF.

The V gene is TRBV2, the J gene TRBJ2-6, with 9 positions matching TRBD1. V gave up 0 bases and J gave up 0 bases; unmatched junction bases: 9. The CDR3 is made up of 20 amino acids. Germline V gives CDR1 SNHLY, CDR2 FYNNEI. The CDR3: CASSEAPGQGMDSGANVLTF. The CDR3 DNA reads as TGTGCCAGCAGTGAAGCGCCGGGACAGGGAATGGACTCTGGGGCCAACGTCCTGACTTTC.

The chain is built from TRBV7-9 and TRBJ2-1; D might be TRBD1 (6 bases). The V end was cut by 1 base, the J end by 4 bases, with 11 bases between. The length of the CDR3 is 15 residues. Looked up from germline, CDR1 is SEHNR and CDR2 is FQNEAQ (reference sequence). The CDR3 DNA follows: TGTGCCAGCAGCTTAGTGGACAGATATTACAATGAGCAGTTCTTC. Translated, it gives CASSLVDRYYNEQFF.

Notes on this clone: The sample has other DNA sequences that encode this CDR3 too. V is TRBV27 and J is TRBJ1-5; D may be TRBD1 (6 bases). The CDR3 runs 14 residues. The germline V gene encodes CDR1 MNHEY and CDR2 SMNVEV (reference sequence). V gave up 3 bases and J gave up 7 bases, with 13 bases separating them. CDR3 DNA sequence: TGTGCCAGCAGTTTGGGGGGGGCGTGGCAGCCCCAGCATTTT. It translates to CASSLGGAWQPQHF.

This sequence joins TRBV3-1 (or the pseudogene TRBV3-2) and TRBJ2-7; no definite D call. Trimming took 4 bases from V and 0 from J, leaving 4 bases between them. The germline V gene has CDR1 LGHDT and CDR2 YNNKEL (reference sequence). CDR3 length equals 12 residues. As DNA, the CDR3 is TGTGCCAGCAGCCTTAACTCCTACGAGCAGTACTTC. Amino acid sequence: CASSLNSYEQYF.

The V and J genes are TRBV28 and TRBJ1-1; D may be TRBD1 (5 bases). There are 12 residues in the CDR3. CDR1 is MDHEN and CDR2 is SYDVKM in the germline V gene. Trimming removed 8 bases at V and 3 bases at J, with 10 bases between. CDR3 sequence (DNA): TGTGCCAGCGGGGCAGGGTACACTGAAGCTTTCTTT. It is translated as CASGAGYTEAFF. Variable domain in full (rest from reference TRBV28 and TRBJ1-1): DVKVTQSSRYLVKRTGEKVFLECVQDMDHENMFWYRQDPGLGLRLIYFSYDVKMKEKGDIPEGYSVSREKKERFSLILESASTNQTSMYLCASGAGYTEAFFGQGTRLTVV.

The genes are TRBV7-8 and TRBJ2-1; a weak D match, TRBD2 (5 bases). CDR3 length: 15 amino acids. Trimming took 1 base from V and 7 from J, leaving 14 bases between them. Germline CDR1 is SGHVS and CDR2 is FQNEAQ. CDR3: CASSLVLIPGNEQFF. The CDR3 nucleotides are TGTGCCAGCAGCTTAGTGTTAATACCGGGGAATGAGCAGTTCTTC.

J is TRBJ2-1 and V is TRBV5-1, with TRBD2 matching over 9 bases. J gave up 4 bases and V 1 base, and 3 bases lay outside the gene matches. This CDR3 is 15 amino acids long. Germline lookup yields CDR1 SGHRS and CDR2 YFSETQ. The CDR3 region is CASSLTTSGYNEQFF. CDR3 in DNA: TGCGCCAGCAGCTTGACGACTAGCGGTTACAATGAGCAGTTCTTC.

The V gene is TRBV24-1, the J gene TRBJ1-4; D call uncertain. The CDR3 spans 14 residues. Germline loops: CDR1 KGHDR, CDR2 SFDVKD. Trimming removed 7 bases at V and 7 bases at J, with 15 bases between. CDR3 sequence (DNA): TGTGCCACCAGCGACGGGAGAGACCTTGAAAAACTGTTTTTT. Translating gives CATSDGRDLEKLFF.

CDR3 sequence reads: CASSPQPTGSGEQYF. The CDR3 DNA reads TGTGCCAGCTCACCACAACCGACAGGGTCGGGCGAGCAGTACTTC. The chain has TRBV18 and TRBJ2-7; 7 nucleotides agree with TRBD1. The CDR3 extends over 15 amino acids. Unmatched junction bases numbered 9, after V lost 1 base and J lost 6 bases. CDR1 KGHSH and CDR2 LQKENI come from the germline V gene.

The chain is built from TRBV29-1 and TRBJ2-1; 10 bases are shared with TRBD2. The CDR3 is 14 residues long. Germline-derived CDR1 and CDR2 are SQVTM and ANQGSEA. The ends lost 6 bases at V and 9 bases at J; junction bases unmatched: 11. The CDR3 loop is CSVRSLAGEAEQFF. For the CDR3, the DNA is TGCAGCGTGCGAAGTCTAGCGGGAGAGGCTGAGCAGTTCTTC.